The rows below give T cell receptor beta chains drawn from one sample of a study of cytomegalovirus exposure and HLA in healthy donors. This table comes from immunoSEQ multiplex PCR, and its TCRdb copy is limited to in-frame clones, with some not included. This sample carries 53,000 or so clones, with about 6% going to the ten biggest clones. The sequencing sample was made of PBMCs. The receptors stem from a male donor in good health and CMV-seropositive. Each CDR3 is given with its conserved first and last residue. D genes are given only for firm matches.

V,J,D,CDR3,DNA
TRBV10-3,TRBJ1-4,.,CAINGASNEKLFF,TGTGCCATCAATGGGGCATCTAATGAAAAACTGTTTTTT
TRBV11-2,TRBJ2-7,.,CASSLGVGGYEQYF,TGTGCCAGCAGCTTAGGAGTAGGGGGCTACGAGCAGTACTTC
TRBV6-5,TRBJ1-2,TRBD1,CATLRRDRVGYTF,TGTGCCACCTTACGCCGGGACAGGGTTGGCTACACCTTC
TRBV27,TRBJ2-2,.,CASSLGLALNTGELFF,TGTGCCAGCAGTTTAGGGCTAGCCCTAAACACCGGGGAGCTGTTTTTT
TRBV19,TRBJ2-5,.,CASSITSAETQYF,TGTGCCAGTAGTATCACCAGCGCGGAGACCCAGTACTTC
TRBV5-1,TRBJ1-1,TRBD1,CASSLDPSLDRGF,TGCGCCAGCAGCTTGGACCCCTCTCTAGACAGGGGGTTT
TRBV7-9,TRBJ1-1,.,CASRGPGMNTEAFF,TGTGCCAGCAGGGGCCCAGGGATGAACACTGAAGCTTTCTTT
TRBV29-1,TRBJ2-1,.,CSVRPSAYNEQFF,TGCAGCGTCAGGCCTAGCGCCTACAATGAGCAGTTCTTC
TRBV7-9,TRBJ2-7,.,CASTNGISYEQYF,TGTGCCAGCACCAACGGGATTTCCTACGAGCAGTACTTC
TRBV7-2,TRBJ1-1,.,CASNGQMNTEAFF,TGTGCCAGCAACGGACAGATGAACACTGAAGCTTTCTTT
TRBV7-2,TRBJ2-3,TRBD1,CASSVSGTGVGADTQYF,TGTGCCAGCAGCGTCTCAGGGACAGGGGTTGGCGCAGATACGCAGTATTTT
TRBV9,TRBJ1-5,.,CASSVTGNQPQHF,TGTGCCAGCAGTGTAACAGGCAATCAGCCCCAGCATTTT
TRBV7-9,TRBJ1-1,.,CASSFGHAGGTEAFF,TGTGCCAGCAGCTTTGGCCACGCGGGTGGCACTGAAGCTTTCTTT
TRBV5-4,TRBJ1-1,.,CASSFEFMNTEAFF,TGTGCCAGCAGCTTTGAGTTCATGAACACTGAAGCTTTCTTT
TRBV19,TRBJ1-1,.,CASSVSPTGNTEAFF,TGTGCCAGTAGTGTTTCCCCGACAGGGAACACTGAAGCTTTCTTT
TRBV9,TRBJ1-4,.,CASSSGEKLFF,TGTGCCAGCAGCTCCGGTGAAAAACTGTTTTTT
TRBV4-1,TRBJ1-3,TRBD1,CASSPLQGQGASGNTIYF,TGCGCCAGCAGCCCGCTCCAGGGCCAGGGGGCGTCTGGAAACACCATATATTTT
TRBV6-1,TRBJ2-5,TRBD2,CGGQGLAGETQYF,TGTGGGGGTCAGGGACTAGCGGGGGAGACCCAGTACTTC
TRBV6-1,TRBJ1-1,TRBD1,CASKIQGTDAEAFF,TGTGCCAGCAAGATACAGGGGACGGACGCTGAAGCTTTCTTT
TRBV28,TRBJ1-1,.,CASSSPAAVMNTEAFF,TGTGCCAGCAGCTCCCCCGCGGCGGTAATGAACACTGAAGCTTTCTTT
TRBV13,TRBJ2-2,.,CASSLEGQPVTGELFF,TGTGCCAGCAGCTTAGAAGGACAACCCGTGACCGGGGAGCTGTTTTTT
TRBV18,TRBJ2-2,.,CASSPFPPGTGELFF,TGTGCCAGCTCACCTTTCCCTCCCGGGACCGGGGAGCTGTTTTTT
TRBV19,TRBJ2-7,TRBD1,CASGQASSYEQYF,TGTGCCAGCGGACAGGCGAGCTCCTACGAGCAGTACTTC
TRBV27,TRBJ2-7,.,CASSIKGREQYF,TGTGCCAGCAGTATTAAGGGGCGCGAGCAGTACTTC
TRBV5-1,TRBJ2-7,TRBD2,CASSPGGLAGGLYEQYF,TGCGCCAGCAGCCCCGGAGGACTAGCGGGGGGCCTCTACGAGCAGTACTTC
TRBV6-6,TRBJ1-3,.,CASSLRGSGNTIYF,TGTGCCAGCAGCCTCCGGGGCTCTGGAAACACCATATATTTT
TRBV7-9,TRBJ1-1,.,CASSLSMNTEAFF,TGTGCCAGCAGCCTCTCTATGAACACTGAAGCTTTCTTT
TRBV7-6,TRBJ2-3,.,CASSLYTTDTQYF,TGTGCCAGCAGCTTATACACCACAGATACGCAGTATTTT
TRBV7-3,TRBJ2-1,TRBD1,CASSTQGDEQFF,TGTGCCAGCAGCACACAGGGGGATGAGCAGTTCTTC
TRBV9,TRBJ2-7,TRBD2,CASSATAGGPYEQYF,TGTGCCAGCAGCGCCACGGCGGGGGGCCCCTACGAGCAGTACTTC
TRBV4-2,TRBJ2-7,.,CASSHWPGSVDEQYF,TGTGCCAGCAGCCATTGGCCGGGGAGTGTTGACGAGCAGTACTTC
TRBV11-2,TRBJ2-1,.,CASSSLAPEQFF,TGTGCCAGCAGCTCCCTAGCCCCCGAGCAGTTCTTC
TRBV7-3,TRBJ2-1,TRBD1,CASSKGQGRSNEQFF,TGTGCCAGCAGCAAGGGACAGGGTCGTTCGAATGAGCAGTTCTTC
TRBV2,TRBJ2-1,TRBD2,CASSGGRLAGASSYNEQFF,TGTGCCAGCAGTGGAGGTCGGCTAGCGGGGGCGAGCTCCTACAATGAGCAGTTCTTC
TRBV4-3,TRBJ2-3,.,CASSPSPGERATTDTQYF,TGCGCCAGCAGCCCCTCCCCCGGGGAGCGGGCGACCACAGATACGCAGTATTTT
TRBV28,TRBJ1-2,.,CASERGGGYGYTF,TGTGCCAGCGAGAGAGGGGGTGGCTATGGCTACACCTTC
TRBV19,TRBJ2-1,TRBD2,CASMNPGLARDIQFF,TGTGCTTCTATGAATCCGGGACTAGCGCGCGATATTCAGTTCTTC
TRBV25-1,TRBJ2-5,.,CASSEAGQETQYF,TGTGCCAGCAGTGAAGCCGGGCAAGAGACCCAGTACTTC
TRBV29-1,TRBJ2-3,.,CSVESASLRGTQYF,TGCAGCGTTGAATCGGCTAGCCTCCGTGGTACGCAGTATTTT
TRBV7-3,TRBJ2-2,.,CASSGQPNTGELFF,TGTGCCAGCAGCGGACAGCCGAACACCGGGGAGCTGTTTTTT